The 21 T cell receptor beta chains in this list originate from one sample, sequenced in a study of beta chain features in type 1 diabetes. Study-wide results and caveats: TCRB CDR3s were moderately but significantly shorter in Type 1 diabetes patients in all four CD4+ subsets.

Reverse transcribing all isolated RNA meant expressed TCRB transcripts were sequenced. The method was immunoSEQ multiplex PCR; TCRdb's version includes in-frame clones alone and lacks a portion of them. Seen here are just over 15,000 clones, almost 70% observed once, and the top ten hold about 2.5%. For these TCRs, the target antigens are not known. The sample comprised Tregs from blood. The receptors originated from a man aged 25-45 years with type 1 diabetes.

This clone was seen just once. The chain joins TRBV6-5 to TRBJ2-1, with D possibly being TRBD2 (7 bases). Germline lookup yields CDR1 MNHEY and CDR2 SVGAGI. The CDR3 has 15 amino acids. V gave up 1 base and J gave up 7 bases, with 14 bases separating them. CDR3: CASSYWGGPGNEQFF. CDR3 bases: TGTGCCAGCAGTTACTGGGGGGGGCCTGGGAATGAGCAGTTCTTC.

This clone appeared a few times. The chain links TRBV7-6 to TRBJ1-6; D perhaps matches TRBD1 (5 bases). The germline gives CDR1 SGHVS, CDR2 FNYEAQ. V was pared by 3 bases and J by 5 bases, with 11 bases between. This CDR3 is built from 15 residues. Here the CDR3 reads CASSLAGNDNSPLHF. CDR3 coding DNA: TGTGCCAGCAGCTTGGCAGGGAACGATAATTCACCCCTCCACTTT.

This chain connects TRBV7-9 to TRBJ2-2; 9 bases align to TRBD2. Per the germline V gene, CDR1 is SEHNR and CDR2 is FQNEAQ (reference sequence). V lost 3 bases to trimming and J lost 6 bases; unmatched junction nucleotides: 5. The CDR3 runs 15 residues. The CDR3 DNA is TGTGCCAGCAGCTTTGCGGGGGGGATTTCCGGGGAGCTGTTTTTT. Translation gives CASSFAGGISGELFF.

This clone rates as medium-sized. The rearrangement joins TRBV7-2 to TRBJ1-5; 10 bases line up with TRBD1. The germline V gene has CDR1 SGHTA and CDR2 FQGNSA. CDR3 length equals 16 residues. V was pared by 2 bases and J by 7 bases, with 8 bases of the junction left unmatched. In nucleotides, the CDR3 is TGTGCCAGCAGCTTAACCCCCGGGACAGGGGACCAGCCCCAGCATTTT. It is translated as CASSLTPGTGDQPQHF.

This clone was observed a single time. CDR3 DNA: TGTGCCAGCAGCGCCGACGGGAGCTCCTACAATGAGCAGTTCTTC. Its protein is CASSADGSSYNEQFF. V and J are TRBV2 and TRBJ2-1, with D tentatively TRBD2 (6 bases). V lost 6 bases and J lost 0, with 12 bases in between. Per germline, CDR1 SNHLY and CDR2 FYNNEI. The CDR3 totals 15 residues.

The chain has TRBV4-1 and TRBJ2-3; 13 bases map to TRBD2. V was clipped by 5 bases and J by 6 bases; unmatched bases: 2. Germline values: CDR1 MGHRA, CDR2 YSYEKL. The CDR3 runs to 14 residues. CDR3 region: CASSMTSGRDTQYF. The CDR3, as DNA: TGCGCCAGCAGCATGACTAGCGGGAGGGATACGCAGTATTTT.

The rearrangement uses TRBV20-1 and TRBJ2-1; TRBD2 matches at 11 bases. The V gene end was trimmed by 3 bases and the J gene end by 12 bases; junction bases not matched to a gene: 1. Germline CDR1 is DFQATT and CDR2 is SNEGSKA (reference sequence). The CDR3 extends over 11 amino acids. The CDR3 DNA reads as TGCAGTGCTAGGACTAGCGGGATGCAGTTCTTC. Translated, it gives CSARTSGMQFF.

The CDR3 region has the DNA TGTGCCAGCAGCTTCGGGACTAGCGGCGGCGTCGTTAGGCAGTATTTT. Residues: CASSFGTSGGVVRQYF. The rearrangement links TRBV11-2 to TRBJ2-3, with 11 bases lining up with TRBD2. This CDR3 is 16 amino acids long. The V gene end was trimmed by 3 bases and the J gene end by 11 bases; junction bases not matched to a gene: 13. Germline V gene lookup returns CDR1 SGHAT and CDR2 FQNNGV.

V gene TRBV30 combines with J gene TRBJ2-6; TRBD1 is a possible D gene (5 bases). Germline-derived CDR1 and CDR2 are GTSNPN and SVGIG (reference sequence). The germline V and J ends were trimmed by 3 bases and 0 bases, with 12 bases remaining between them. The CDR3 runs to 16 residues. This CDR3 reads CAWRGVGFSGANVLTF. DNA of the CDR3: TGTGCCTGGAGAGGGGTCGGCTTCTCTGGGGCCAACGTCCTGACTTTC.

The rearrangement uses TRBV5-1 and TRBJ2-2; TRBD1 matches at 9 bases. The CDR3 extends over 16 amino acids. J gave up 4 bases and V 4 bases, and 8 bases lay outside the gene matches. Germline lookup yields CDR1 SGHRS and CDR2 YFSETQ. The CDR3 region is CASSINRGPTTGELFF. CDR3 coding DNA: TGCGCCAGCAGCATAAACAGGGGGCCGACCACCGGGGAGCTGTTTTTT.

V usage is TRBV7-2 and J usage is TRBJ1-6; D is perhaps TRBD1 (5 bases). In germline, CDR1 is SGHTA, CDR2 FQGNSA. This CDR3 comprises 14 residues. V was clipped by 1 base and J by 7 bases, with 8 bases between them. DNA for the CDR3: TGTGCCAGCAGCTTAGGGGGGGTAAATTCACCCCTCCACTTT. Protein sequence: CASSLGGVNSPLHF. Based on the CDR3 plus reference TRBV7-2 and TRBJ1-6, the full variable domain is GAGVSQSPSNKVTEKGKDVELRCDPISGHTALYWYRQSLGQGLEFLIYFQGNSAPDKSGLPSDRFSAERTGGSVSTLTIQRTQQEDSAVYLCASSLGGVNSPLHFGNGTRLTVT.

The chain couples TRBV18 to TRBJ2-5; 9 bases map to TRBD2. V dropped 5 bases and J dropped 1; count of bases not matched to a gene: 14. CDR3 length equals 18 residues. The germline gives CDR1 KGHSH, CDR2 LQKENI. CDR3 nucleotide sequence: TGTGCCAGCTCATTACGTCAAGCGGGAGGAATCCGCCAAGAGACCCAGTACTTC. This codes for CASSLRQAGGIRQETQYF.

This clone has a single count. The V call is TRBV6-5, the J call TRBJ2-2; D is possibly TRBD1 (5 bases). This CDR3 has 14 residues. Germline lookup yields CDR1 MNHEY and CDR2 SVGAGI. The germline V and J ends were trimmed by 6 bases and 9 bases, with 17 bases remaining between them. The CDR3 reads CASSPQGKSRELFF. Written as DNA, the CDR3 is TGTGCCAGCAGCCCTCAGGGTAAAAGCCGGGAGCTGTTTTTT.

The sample holds one count of this clone. CDR3 in DNA: TGTGCCACCCAAGCAACTAGCGGCTCCTACAATGAGCAGTTCTTC. Translation gives CATQATSGSYNEQFF. The rearrangement links TRBV11-2 to TRBJ2-1, with 8 bases matching TRBD2. Germline lookup yields CDR1 SGHAT and CDR2 FQNNGV. The trim removed 10 bases at V and 0 bases at J, leaving 8 bases unmatched. CDR3 length: 15 residues.

The table lists this clone with a count of one. This chain joins TRBV30 and TRBJ2-3, with D unresolved. CDR3 length equals 12 residues. V was shortened by 0 bases and J by 6 bases, with 7 bases between the two germline ends. Germline V CDR1 and CDR2: GTSNPN, SVGIG (reference sequence). The CDR3 here is CAWSVQMDTQYF. The CDR3 region has the DNA TGTGCCTGGAGTGTACAAATGGATACGCAGTATTTT.

This sequence joins TRBV11-2 and TRBJ2-7; 13 bases map to TRBD2. Germline V gene sequence: CDR1 SGHAT, CDR2 FQNNGV. This CDR3 comprises 15 residues. Unmatched junction bases numbered 6, after V lost 6 bases and J lost 4 bases. The CDR3 coding sequence is TGTGCCAGCAGGAAAACTAGCGGGGGGGCTTACGAGCAGTACTTC. Translation: CASRKTSGGAYEQYF.

The genes are TRBV27 and TRBJ1-1; 7 nucleotides align to TRBD1. V was pared by 3 bases and J by 1 base, with 5 bases of the junction left unmatched. The CDR3 is made up of 15 amino acids. Germline V CDR1 and CDR2: MNHEY, SMNVEV (reference sequence). CDR3 nucleotide sequence: TGTGCCAGCAGTTTGTGGGCAGGGGGGAACACTGAAGCTTTCTTT. Protein sequence: CASSLWAGGNTEAFF.

The sample holds a few counts of this clone. The chain links TRBV6-6 to TRBJ2-5; a possible D gene is TRBD2 (5 bases). The germline CDR1 and CDR2 sequences are MNHNY and SVGAGI (reference sequence). Between the trimmed V and J ends, which lost 5 bases and 7 bases, there was a span of 14 bases. The CDR3 covers 13 residues. Here the CDR3 DNA reads TGTGCCAGCAGTGCCCCCCCGGGGAGGACCCAGTACTTC. Translated, it gives CASSAPPGRTQYF.

The chain carries TRBV4-1 and TRBJ1-4; D is perhaps TRBD1 (5 bases). Germline V lookup: CDR1 MGHRA, CDR2 YSYEKL. V lost 3 bases and J 3 bases, leaving 17 bases between the germline ends. The CDR3 extends over 17 amino acids. Written as DNA, the CDR3 is TGCGCCAGCAGCCAGTCCTCCGGGGGAGGGGCTAATGAAAAACTGTTTTTT. Protein sequence: CASSQSSGGGANEKLFF.

The genes are TRBV11-3 and TRBJ2-5, with TRBD2 matching 9 bases. Trimming at V came to 5 bases and at J to 5 bases, leaving 9 bases not matched to a gene. Germline V CDR1 and CDR2: SGHNT, YENEEA. The CDR3 totals 15 residues. The CDR3 region is CASSQGLAGFETQYF. The CDR3 region has the DNA TGTGCCAGCAGCCAGGGGCTAGCGGGGTTTGAGACCCAGTACTTC.

The CDR3 is CASSIGAGVIQYF. For the CDR3, the DNA is TGTGCCAGTAGTATAGGGGCAGGGGTGATTCAGTACTTC. The rearrangement links TRBV19 to TRBJ2-4; D possibly corresponds to TRBD1 (6 bases). Germline lookup yields CDR1 LNHDA and CDR2 SQIVND (reference sequence). CDR3 length: 13 amino acids. The germline V and J ends were trimmed by 1 base and 10 bases, with 11 bases remaining between them.